This T cell receptor beta chain originates from a study of human T cells and chemical hapten exposure. Study-wide context: Small discrepancies in pooled library volume mainly accounted for the varying TCR yields per sample.

The V gene's germline CDR1 is MNHEY and CDR2 SMNVEV (reference sequence). The CDR3 is 14 amino acids. Trimming cost V 3 bases and J 4 bases, with 12 bases left between them. This clonotype was seen more than once but under ten times. It was unfractionated whole blood from which total RNA was extracted. Library preparation tagged each individual cDNA molecule with a unique molecular identifier. As handled by the study authors: Counting gave a median of around 90,000 TCRs per sample, with values ranging from about 23,224 to 700,000. TCRdb passed the 5' RACE reads through MiXCR, listing each CDR3 protein once. TCRdb, not the authors, supplied the V and J calls. This table holds under 150,000 distinct CDR3 sequences, more than 15% found once.

V usage is TRBV27 and J usage is TRBJ1-1; the D is unclear. The clonotype originates from a human donor in good health. The CDR3 loop reads CASSFPGSVTEAFF. The CDR3 region has the DNA TGTGCCAGCAGTTTTCCGGGGTCTGTCACTGAAGCTTTCTTT.